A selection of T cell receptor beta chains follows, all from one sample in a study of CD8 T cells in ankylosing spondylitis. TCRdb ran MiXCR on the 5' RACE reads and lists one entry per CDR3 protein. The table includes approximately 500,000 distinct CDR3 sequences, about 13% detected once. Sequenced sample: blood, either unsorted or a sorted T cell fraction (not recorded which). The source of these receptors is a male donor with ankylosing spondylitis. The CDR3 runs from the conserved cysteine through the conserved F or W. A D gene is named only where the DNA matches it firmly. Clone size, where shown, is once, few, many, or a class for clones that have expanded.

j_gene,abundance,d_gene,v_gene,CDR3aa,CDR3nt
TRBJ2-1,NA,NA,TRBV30,CAWSRLDHAQFF,TGTGCCTGGAGCCGATTGGACCACGCGCAGTTCTTC
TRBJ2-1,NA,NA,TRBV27,CASRVAASYNEQFF,TGTGCCAGCAGGGTAGCGGCCTCCTACAATGAGCAGTTCTTC
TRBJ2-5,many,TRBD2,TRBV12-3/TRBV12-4,CASSLLAGGGETQYF,TGTGCCAGCAGTTTGCTAGCGGGAGGCGGGGAGACCCAGTACTTC
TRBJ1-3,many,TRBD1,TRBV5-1,CASSPSAGGLSSGNTIYF,TGCGCCAGCAGCCCATCGGCAGGGGGGCTCAGCTCTGGAAACACCATATATTTT
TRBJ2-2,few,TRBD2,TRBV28,CASSFPSGILAGELFF,TGTGCCAGCAGTTTCCCTAGCGGGATCCTTGCCGGGGAGCTGTTTTTT
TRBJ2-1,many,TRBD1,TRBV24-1,CATSLRDRATNEQFF,TGTGCCACCAGCCTCCGGGACAGGGCAACGAATGAGCAGTTCTTC
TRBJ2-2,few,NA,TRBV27,CASSSPPGGGVGELFF,TGTGCCAGCAGTTCCCCACCTGGGGGTGGGGTCGGGGAGCTGTTTTTT
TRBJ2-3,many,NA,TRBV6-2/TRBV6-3,CASSYEQGGGTDTQYF,TGTGCCAGCAGTTACGAGCAGGGAGGAGGAACAGATACGCAGTATTTT
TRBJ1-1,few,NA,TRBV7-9,CASSLAHYTGEAFF,TGTGCCAGCAGCTTAGCCCATTACACAGGGGAAGCTTTCTTT
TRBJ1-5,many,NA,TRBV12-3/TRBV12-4,CASTWGARRSNQPQHF,TGTGCCAGCACATGGGGGGCTCGGAGAAGCAATCAGCCCCAGCATTTT
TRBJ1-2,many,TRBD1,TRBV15,CATSRGGFGQGAQGYTF,TGTGCCACCAGCAGAGGAGGATTTGGACAGGGGGCACAAGGCTACACCTTC
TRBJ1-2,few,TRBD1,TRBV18,CASSPSDRVYYGYTF,TGTGCCAGCTCACCCTCGGACAGGGTCTACTATGGCTACACCTTC
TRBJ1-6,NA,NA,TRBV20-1,CSATGSGHKNSPLHF,TGCAGTGCTACCGGCTCGGGACACAAGAATTCACCCCTCCACTTT
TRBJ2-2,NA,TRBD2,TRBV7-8,CASSVTGLDGELFF,TGTGCCAGCAGCGTGACGGGACTAGACGGGGAGCTGTTTTTT
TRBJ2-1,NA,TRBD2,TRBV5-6,CASSPLAGGGYNEQFF,TGTGCCAGCAGCCCACTAGCGGGAGGGGGCTACAATGAGCAGTTCTTC
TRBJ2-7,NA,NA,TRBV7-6,CASSNTYEQYF,TGTGCCAGCAGCAACACCTACGAGCAGTACTTC
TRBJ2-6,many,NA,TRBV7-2,CASSLVGANVLTF,TGTGCCAGCAGCTTAGTTGGGGCCAACGTCCTGACTTTC
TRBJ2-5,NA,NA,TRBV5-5,CASSRSTRQETQYF,TGTGCCAGCAGCCGATCGACTAGGCAAGAGACCCAGTACTTC
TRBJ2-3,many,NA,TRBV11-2,CASSFDRARHLSTDTQYF,TGTGCCAGCAGCTTTGACCGAGCCCGACACCTTAGCACAGATACGCAGTATTTT